This passage covers 9 T cell receptor beta chains from one sample sequenced in a study of CD8 T cells in Susac syndrome. Random hexamers were used to reverse transcribe 0.5 to 1 ug of RNA. TCRdb reprocessed the immunoSEQ multiplex PCR reads via MiXCR and lists one record per CDR3 protein. The table records about 110,000 distinct CDR3 sequences, about 96% of them present only once. Sequencing was performed on CD4+ T cells from PBMCs. The receptors here all came from a human donor in good health.

The V call is TRBV20-1, the J call TRBJ2-2; TRBD1 matches at 7 bases. The V segment lost 5 bases and the J segment 4 bases; nucleotides outside the gene matches: 10. The germline V gene has CDR1 DFQATT and CDR2 SNEGSKA (reference sequence). CDR3 length equals 15 residues. Written as DNA, the CDR3 is TGCAGTGCTCCTTCAGCAGGACAGGTCACCGGGGAGCTGTTTTTT. Its translation: CSAPSAGQVTGELFF.

The chain combines TRBV28 with TRBJ2-7; TRBD2 agrees at 9 bases. Trimming at V came to 6 bases and at J to 0 bases, leaving 3 bases not matched to a gene. Germline V lookup: CDR1 MDHEN, CDR2 SYDVKM. This CDR3 is 14 amino acids long. The CDR3 protein is CASRISGSSYEQYF. The CDR3 bases are TGTGCCAGCAGGATTAGCGGGAGCTCCTACGAGCAGTACTTC.

The rearrangement joins TRBV23-1 to TRBJ1-2, with 8 bases that match TRBD1. TRBV23-1 counts as an open reading frame of uncertain function. Trimming took 5 bases from V and 4 from J; bases not matched to a gene: 15. CDR3 length: 17 residues. The CDR3 coding sequence is TGCGCCAGCAGTAACTACCCGGGACAGGAGTTTCTCTATGGCTACACCTTC. It translates to CASSNYPGQEFLYGYTF.

V and J are TRBV4-3 and TRBJ1-1; unclear D gene. The V end was cut by 0 bases, the J end by 1 base, with 9 bases between. Germline V gene data show CDR1 as LGHNA and CDR2 as YSLEER. The CDR3 sequence is 15 residues long. CDR3 sequence reads: CASSQDFRPNTEAFF. The CDR3 nucleotides read TGCGCCAGCAGCCAAGATTTCCGGCCGAACACTGAAGCTTTCTTT.

The chain employs TRBV20-1 and TRBJ1-5; D gene unclear. The CDR3 covers 14 residues. The V gene lost 1 base and the J gene lost 2 bases, with 9 bases spanning the gap. Germline loops: CDR1 DFQATT, CDR2 SNEGSKA (reference sequence). DNA of the CDR3: TGCAGTGCTAGAGGGGGTTCGGGCAATCAGCCCCAGCATTTT. Amino acid sequence: CSARGGSGNQPQHF.

The gene calls are TRBV7-2 and TRBJ2-5; TRBD2 matches at 8 bases. This CDR3 has 15 residues. V shed 5 bases, J shed 5 bases, and the junction held 10 bases outside the gene matches. Germline loops: CDR1 SGHTA, CDR2 FQGNSA. CDR3 DNA: TGTGCCAGCAGCCGCTCCGGGACTAGAGGGGAGACCCAGTACTTC. This translates into CASSRSGTRGETQYF.

V and J are TRBV20-1 and TRBJ2-5; 7 positions agree with TRBD1. The junction had 10 bases not matched to a gene; V was cut back by 3 bases and J by 6 bases. Germline V lookup: CDR1 DFQATT, CDR2 SNEGSKA (reference sequence). CDR3 size: 14 residues. Here the CDR3 reads CSASRQGDLKTQYF. Here the CDR3 DNA reads TGCAGTGCTAGCCGACAGGGCGACTTAAAGACCCAGTACTTC.

CDR3 nucleotides: TGTGCCAGCAGTGACACAGAGCACGGCTACACCTTC. Its translation is CASSDTEHGYTF. The chain couples TRBV27 to TRBJ1-2; D gene unclear. The CDR3 runs to 12 residues. V was shortened by 5 bases and J by 8 bases, with 12 bases between the two germline ends. In germline, CDR1 is MNHEY, CDR2 SMNVEV (reference sequence).

The chain combines TRBV29-1 with TRBJ2-5; D is unclear. The CDR3 has 12 residues. CDR1 is SQVTM, CDR2 ANQGSEA, per germline. V dropped 7 bases and J dropped 0 bases, with 9 bases sitting between them. The CDR3 DNA reads as TGCAGCGGTGATAGAAACCAAGAGACCCAGTACTTC. It yields the protein CSGDRNQETQYF.